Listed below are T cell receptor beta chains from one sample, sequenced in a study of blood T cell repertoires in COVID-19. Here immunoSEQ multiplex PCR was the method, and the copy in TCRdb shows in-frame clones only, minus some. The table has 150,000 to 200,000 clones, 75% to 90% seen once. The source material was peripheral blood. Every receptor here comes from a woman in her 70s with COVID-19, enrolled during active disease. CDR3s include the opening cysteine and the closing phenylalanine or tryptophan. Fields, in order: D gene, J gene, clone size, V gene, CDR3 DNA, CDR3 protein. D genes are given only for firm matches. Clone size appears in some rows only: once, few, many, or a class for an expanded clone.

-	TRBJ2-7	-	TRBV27	TGTGCCAGCAGTTTAGATCCTACTGGCTCCTACGAGCAGTACTTC	CASSLDPTGSYEQYF
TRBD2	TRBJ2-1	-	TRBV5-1	TGCGCCAGCAGCTTGGGTAGCGGGAGCGACTACAATGAGCAGTTCTTC	CASSLGSGSDYNEQFF
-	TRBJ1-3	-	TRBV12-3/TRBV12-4	TGTGCCAGCAGCCCCGTCGGGGGAAACACCATATATTTT	CASSPVGGNTIYF
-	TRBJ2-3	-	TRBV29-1	TGCAGCGTTGAGGCCTCCGCGGTCCCAGATACGCAGTATTTT	CSVEASAVPDTQYF
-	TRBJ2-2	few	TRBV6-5	TGTGCCAGCACCCCGGGACTGACCGGGGAGCTGTTTTTT	CASTPGLTGELFF
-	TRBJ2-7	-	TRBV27	TGTGCCAGCAGTTCGGCGGGGACTTCCTACGAGCAGTACTTC	CASSSAGTSYEQYF
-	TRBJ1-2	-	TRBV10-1	TGCGCCAGCAAGCAAAACATCGAGAGCGTCTATGGCTACACCTTC	CASKQNIESVYGYTF
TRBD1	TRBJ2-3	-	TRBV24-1	TGTGCCACCAGTGATTTGGGGGACAGGGGAGTCACAGATACGCAGTATTTT	CATSDLGDRGVTDTQYF
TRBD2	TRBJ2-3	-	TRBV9	TGTGCCAGCAGCCGAGGAGGGAGCGGGAGGGCTGGAGATACGCAGTATTTT	CASSRGGSGRAGDTQYF
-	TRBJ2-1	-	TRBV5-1	TGCGCCAGCAGCGTAGGGCCCGGGGAGCGCCATGAGCAGTTCTTC	CASSVGPGERHEQFF
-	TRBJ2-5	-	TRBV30	TGTGCCTGGAGTGTGGGAGCGAGAGGAGAGACCCAGTACTTC	CAWSVGARGETQYF
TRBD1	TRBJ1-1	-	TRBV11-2	TGTGCCAGCAGCACCGAGATGACAGGGAGGAACGCTGAAGCTTTCTTT	CASSTEMTGRNAEAFF
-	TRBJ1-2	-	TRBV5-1	TGCGCCAGCAATGATGGAGGGTTTAACTATGGCTACACCTTC	CASNDGGFNYGYTF
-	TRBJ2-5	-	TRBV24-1	TGTGCCACCAGTGATATCACGCTACAAGAGACCCAGTACTTC	CATSDITLQETQYF
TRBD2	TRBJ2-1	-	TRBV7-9	TGTGCCAGCAGCTTAGAGAGTCTAGCGGGGGGGTACAATGAGCAGTTCTTC	CASSLESLAGGYNEQFF
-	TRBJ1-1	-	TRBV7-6	TGTGCCAGCAGCTCCTTTTTAGGGGCCCACACTGAAGCTTTCTTT	CASSSFLGAHTEAFF
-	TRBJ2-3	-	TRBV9	TGTGCCAGCAGCGTAGGACTGGTTGGTTCAGATACGCAGTATTTT	CASSVGLVGSDTQYF
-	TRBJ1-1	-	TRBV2	TGTGCCAGCACTTTCCTCGGGGTGGAAGCTTTCTTT	CASTFLGVEAFF
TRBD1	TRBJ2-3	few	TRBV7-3	TGTGCCAGCAGCTTGACAGGGAGCACAGATACGCAGTATTTT	CASSLTGSTDTQYF
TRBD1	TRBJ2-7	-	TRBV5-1	TGCGCCAGCAGCCCCGGAACAGGGGCCCTTACCTACGAGCAGTACTTC	CASSPGTGALTYEQYF
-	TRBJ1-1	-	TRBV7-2	TGTGCCAGCAGCTTAGGGGGGCAGGGCACTGAAGCTTTCTTT	CASSLGGQGTEAFF
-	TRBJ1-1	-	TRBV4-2	TGTGCCAGCAGCCCCGGCGGGGGAAACACTGAAGCTTTCTTT	CASSPGGGNTEAFF
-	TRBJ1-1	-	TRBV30	TGTGCCTTAACTGGCCAGCCGAGGACTGAAGCTTTCTTT	CALTGQPRTEAFF
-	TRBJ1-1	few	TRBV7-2	TGTGCCAGCAGCTTAGTTCGGGGAGATGAAGCTTTCTTT	CASSLVRGDEAFF
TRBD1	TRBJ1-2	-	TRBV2	TGTGCCAGCAGTGAACAGGGGGCGCGGGGCTACACCTTC	CASSEQGARGYTF
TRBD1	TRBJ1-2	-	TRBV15	TGTGTCACCAGCAGATTGACAGGGAGTTTGAACTATGGCTACACCTTC	CVTSRLTGSLNYGYTF
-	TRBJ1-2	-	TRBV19	TGTGCCAGTAGTATCCAACAGACCTCCTACACCTTC	CASSIQQTSYTF
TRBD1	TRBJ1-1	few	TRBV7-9	TGTGCCAGCAGCTTAGCTAATGGACAGGGGCAGAAAGCTTTCTTT	CASSLANGQGQKAFF
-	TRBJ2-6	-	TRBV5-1	TGCGCCAGCAGCTTGATATACGGACAGCCCTCTGGGGCCAACGTCCTGACTTTC	CASSLIYGQPSGANVLTF
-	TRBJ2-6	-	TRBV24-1	TGTGCCACCAGTGATGCTTTTGACAGCTCTGGGGCCAACGTCCTGACTTTC	CATSDAFDSSGANVLTF
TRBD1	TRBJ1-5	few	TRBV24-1	TGTGCCACCAGTGATAGGACAGGGAACAATCAGCCCCAGCATTTT	CATSDRTGNNQPQHF
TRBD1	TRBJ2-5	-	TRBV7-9	TGTGCCAGCCAAGTCGACAGGGCCCAAGAGACCCAGTACTTC	CASQVDRAQETQYF
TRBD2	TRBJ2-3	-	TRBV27	TGTGCCAGCAGTTTTAGAAGCGGGACGAAGAGAGGTACTAGCACAGATACGCAGTATTTT	CASSFRSGTKRGTSTDTQYF
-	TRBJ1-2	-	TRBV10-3	TGTGCCATCAGTGAAGGCCAGACACGGAACTATGGCTACACCTTC	CAISEGQTRNYGYTF
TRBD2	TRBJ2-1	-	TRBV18	TGTGCCAGCTCACGGAGCGGGAGCAGCGGTAATGAGCAGTTCTTC	CASSRSGSSGNEQFF
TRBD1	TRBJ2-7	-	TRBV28	TGTGCCAGCAGCCCACCCCCCGGACAGGGAAGTGAGCAGTACTTC	CASSPPPGQGSEQYF
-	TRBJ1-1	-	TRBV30	TGTGCCTGGAGTGGTATGAACACTGAAGCTTTCTTT	CAWSGMNTEAFF
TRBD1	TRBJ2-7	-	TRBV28	TGTGCCAGCAGTCAACCCGGGACAGGGTTGTACGAGCAGTACTTC	CASSQPGTGLYEQYF
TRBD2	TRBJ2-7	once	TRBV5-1	TGCGCCAGCAGCTTGGTGTTAGCGGGAAGTACCTCCTACGAGCAGTACTTC	CASSLVLAGSTSYEQYF
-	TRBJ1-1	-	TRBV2	TGTGCCAGCAGTCCGGAGTCGACTGAAGCTTTCTTT	CASSPESTEAFF
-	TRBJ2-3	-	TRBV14	TGTGCCAGCAGCCAACAGGGTGGCGGTCCAGATACGCAGTATTTT	CASSQQGGGPDTQYF
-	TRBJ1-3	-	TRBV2	TGTGCCAGCAGACAAGTGGGGAGCTCGGGAAACACCATATATTTT	CASRQVGSSGNTIYF
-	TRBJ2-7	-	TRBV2	TGTGCCAGCAGCGCCGGGAGAAGCTGGGGCGAGCAGTACTTC	CASSAGRSWGEQYF
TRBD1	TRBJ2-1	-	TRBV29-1	TGCAGCGCTGGACAGGGGGGATACAATGAGCAGTTCTTC	CSAGQGGYNEQFF
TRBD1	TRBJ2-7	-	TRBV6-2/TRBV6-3	TGTGCCAGCAGCAAGGGGGGGACAGGGGGAACCTACGAGCAGTACTTC	CASSKGGTGGTYEQYF
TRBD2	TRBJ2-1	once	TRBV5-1	TGCGCCAGCAGGAAGGCGGGAGAGTACAATGAGCAGTTCTTC	CASRKAGEYNEQFF
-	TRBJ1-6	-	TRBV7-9	TGTGCCAGCAGCTTAGCTAAATCACCCCTCCACTTT	CASSLAKSPLHF
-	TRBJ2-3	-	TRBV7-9	TGTGCCAGCAGCTTAGCGCAAGGGGCGGATACGCAGTATTTT	CASSLAQGADTQYF
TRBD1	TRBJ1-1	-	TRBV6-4	TGTGCCAGCAGTGACTCGACAGGGGCCACTGAAGCTTTCTTT	CASSDSTGATEAFF
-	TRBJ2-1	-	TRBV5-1	TGCGCCAGCAGCTTGATGGGACTTCTCGCCGGTGAGCAGTTCTTC	CASSLMGLLAGEQFF
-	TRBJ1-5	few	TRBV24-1	TGTGCCACCAGTCCGGAGGGACGCAATCAGCCCCAGCATTTT	CATSPEGRNQPQHF
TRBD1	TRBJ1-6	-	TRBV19	TGTGCCTCAAGTTCGGGGGACAGGGTAAATAATTCACCCCTCCACTTT	CASSSGDRVNNSPLHF
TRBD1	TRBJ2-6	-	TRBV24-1	TGTGCCACCAGTGCCTTTGACAGGGCTGGGGCCAACGTCCTGACTTTC	CATSAFDRAGANVLTF
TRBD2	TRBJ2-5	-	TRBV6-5	TGTGCCAGCAACACCGGGGGGAGTCAAGAGACCCAGTACTTC	CASNTGGSQETQYF